This TCR beta chain was sequenced for a study of blood T cell repertoires in COVID-19. Here immunoSEQ multiplex PCR was the method, and the copy in TCRdb shows in-frame clones only, minus some. The sample lists fewer than 250,000 clones, around 90% occurring once. With 4 bases removed from V and 0 bases from J, the gap between germline ends came to 13 bases. Germline lookup yields CDR1 GTSNPN and CDR2 SVGIG (reference sequence). The CDR3 runs 15 residues. The sample comprised PBMCs or T cells enriched from blood (not recorded which). This chain joins TRBV30 and TRBJ2-1; no clear D gene. The sequence derives from a man aged 25 to 40 who had been exposed to COVID-19. The CDR3 region is CAWNHPTYSYNEQFF. In DNA, the CDR3 is TGTGCCTGGAATCACCCCACCTACTCCTACAATGAGCAGTTCTTC.